These T cell receptor beta chains were read from a single sample in a study of blood T cell repertoires in COVID-19. This table comes from immunoSEQ multiplex PCR, and its TCRdb copy is limited to in-frame clones, with some not included. The sample has 270,000 or so clones, 82% seen once. Source material: peripheral blood. The source of these receptors is a woman in her late teens or twenties with acute or convalescent COVID-19. CDR3s include the opening cysteine and the closing phenylalanine or tryptophan. The order of the fields is CDR3 protein, CDR3 DNA, J gene, D gene, clone size, V gene. A D gene is named only where the DNA matches it firmly. Clone size appears in some rows only: once, few, many, or a class for an expanded clone.

CASSSQGGGNTIYF	TGTGCCAGCAGTTCCCAGGGTGGTGGAAACACCATATATTTT	TRBJ1-3	-	-	TRBV28
CASSELGGTEAFF	TGTGCCAGCAGTGAACTAGGGGGCACTGAAGCTTTCTTT	TRBJ1-1	-	-	TRBV6-1
CASKPSTSGSGRGEQFF	TGTGCCAGCAAGCCGTCGACTAGCGGGAGTGGACGCGGTGAGCAGTTCTTC	TRBJ2-1	TRBD2	-	TRBV27
CASSESTGTNYGYTF	TGTGCCAGCAGTGAGTCGACAGGGACTAACTATGGCTACACCTTC	TRBJ1-2	TRBD1	-	TRBV25-1
CASSLASLHRANTDTQYF	TGTGCCAGCAGCTTAGCGTCCCTTCACAGGGCGAATACAGATACGCAGTATTTT	TRBJ2-3	-	-	TRBV7-2
CASSLSPGAHEQYF	TGCGCCAGCAGCTTGTCGCCGGGAGCCCACGAGCAGTACTTC	TRBJ2-7	-	-	TRBV5-1
CASRSDRDTEAFF	TGTGCCAGCAGATCGGACAGGGACACTGAAGCTTTCTTT	TRBJ1-1	TRBD1	once	TRBV7-3
CASSQGDSYNEQFF	TGCGCCAGCAGCCAAGGGGACAGCTACAATGAGCAGTTCTTC	TRBJ2-1	TRBD1	-	TRBV4-1
CASSVQPQGDQETQYF	TGCGCCAGCAGCGTACAACCGCAGGGGGACCAAGAGACCCAGTACTTC	TRBJ2-5	TRBD1	-	TRBV5-1
CASSWGPGEQYF	TGTGCCAGCAGTTGGGGGCCCGGCGAGCAGTACTTC	TRBJ2-7	-	once	TRBV27
CSVVGGAKTDYGYTF	TGCAGCGTTGTGGGGGGGGCAAAGACGGATTATGGCTACACCTTC	TRBJ1-2	-	once	TRBV29-1
CASSQEAGLAILPTSYEQYF	TGTGCCAGCAGCCAAGAGGCGGGACTAGCCATCTTGCCGACCTCCTACGAGCAGTACTTC	TRBJ2-7	TRBD2	-	TRBV3-1/TRBV3-2
CASSPPEGGNSPLHF	TGTGCCAGCAGCCCTCCAGAGGGCGGGAATTCACCCCTCCACTTT	TRBJ1-6	-	-	TRBV9
CASTAVYNEQFF	TGTGCCAGCACCGCGGTTTACAATGAGCAGTTCTTC	TRBJ2-1	-	-	TRBV2
CASSLGQLAKNIQYF	TGTGCCAGCAGCTTGGGACAGCTAGCCAAAAACATTCAGTACTTC	TRBJ2-4	TRBD1	-	TRBV7-2
CASTLIQGDHGYTF	TGTGCCAGCACCCTTATACAGGGGGACCATGGCTACACCTTC	TRBJ1-2	TRBD1	-	TRBV28
CASSPDRDQPQHF	TGTGCCAGCAGTCCTGACAGGGATCAGCCCCAGCATTTT	TRBJ1-5	TRBD1	-	TRBV12-3/TRBV12-4
CSLDRDNEQFF	TGCAGCCTGGACAGAGACAATGAGCAGTTCTTC	TRBJ2-1	-	-	TRBV29-1
CAISGPAPLEQFF	TGTGCCATCAGTGGCCCGGCTCCACTAGAGCAGTTCTTC	TRBJ2-1	-	-	TRBV10-3
CASSETIGTGPETQYF	TGTGCCAGCAGTGAAACAATTGGGACAGGGCCAGAGACCCAGTACTTC	TRBJ2-5	TRBD1	-	TRBV6-1
CASSPGTEHEAFF	TGTGCCAGCTCACCGGGGACAGAACATGAAGCTTTCTTT	TRBJ1-1	TRBD1	-	TRBV18
CASSGGGDTQYF	TGTGCCAGCAGCGGGGGGGGAGATACGCAGTATTTT	TRBJ2-3	TRBD2	-	TRBV5-4
CASSWASGRRYEQYF	TGTGCCAGCAGCTGGGCCAGCGGGAGGAGGTACGAGCAGTACTTC	TRBJ2-7	TRBD2	-	TRBV27
CASSFPSLVGASDTQYF	TGTGCCAGCAGTTTTCCCTCACTGGTGGGGGCATCAGATACGCAGTATTTT	TRBJ2-3	-	-	TRBV28
CASSPTSGRATEQFF	TGCGCCAGCAGCCCCACTAGCGGGAGGGCCACTGAGCAGTTCTTC	TRBJ2-1	TRBD2	-	TRBV4-3
CASSSQITVTYEQYF	TGTGCCAGCAGCTCACAGATCACTGTTACCTACGAGCAGTACTTC	TRBJ2-7	-	-	TRBV13
CASSLGGGNEQFF	TGTGCCAGCAGCTTAGGGGGGGGGAATGAGCAGTTCTTC	TRBJ2-1	TRBD2	-	TRBV11-3
CASSTQLAGGVAYNEQFF	TGTGCCAGTAGTACACAACTAGCGGGAGGGGTTGCCTACAATGAGCAGTTCTTC	TRBJ2-1	TRBD2	-	TRBV19
CASSPVGLAGWGTGELFF	TGTGCCAGCAGTCCCGTGGGACTAGCGGGATGGGGCACCGGGGAGCTGTTTTTT	TRBJ2-2	TRBD2	-	TRBV6-6
CSVATDEQYF	TGCAGCGTTGCGACTGACGAGCAGTACTTC	TRBJ2-7	-	-	TRBV29-1
CSVGGAGGPDTQYF	TGCAGCGTGGGGGGAGCGGGAGGGCCAGATACGCAGTATTTT	TRBJ2-3	TRBD2	few	TRBV29-1
CASSPGLAPDTQYF	TGTGCCAGCAGCCCCGGACTAGCCCCAGATACGCAGTATTTT	TRBJ2-3	TRBD2	once	TRBV14
CASSLPGLAGSYNEQFF	TGTGCCAGCAGTTTACCGGGACTAGCGGGGTCCTACAATGAGCAGTTCTTC	TRBJ2-1	TRBD2	-	TRBV2
CASSVSSGRAPFTDTSDTQYF	TGTGCCAGCAGCGTATCTAGCGGGAGGGCCCCCTTCACAGATACCTCAGATACGCAGTATTTT	TRBJ2-3	TRBD2	-	TRBV9
CASRPGTSSYEQYF	TGTGCCAGCAGACCGGGGACTAGTTCGTACGAGCAGTACTTC	TRBJ2-7	TRBD2	-	TRBV11-2
CASSLEGVSNSPLHF	TGTGCCAGCAGCTTGGAGGGGGTTTCAAATTCACCCCTCCACTTT	TRBJ1-6	-	-	TRBV5-4
CASSGPGSYGYTF	TGTGCCAGTAGTGGTCCGGGATCCTATGGCTACACCTTC	TRBJ1-2	-	-	TRBV19
CASSLGQGAGETQYF	TGCGCCAGCAGCTTGGGACAGGGGGCAGGAGAGACCCAGTACTTC	TRBJ2-5	TRBD1	-	TRBV5-1
CASSLGTGLNTGELFF	TGTGCCAGCAGCTTGGGGACAGGATTGAACACCGGGGAGCTGTTTTTT	TRBJ2-2	TRBD1	-	TRBV5-8
CASSLRGAQSGGQYF	TGTGCCAGCAGCTTAAGGGGCGCACAGTCGGGGGGCCAGTACTTC	TRBJ2-5	TRBD2	once	TRBV7-2
CASSQDGTWSSYNSPLHF	TGTGCCAGCAGCCAGGATGGGACATGGAGCTCCTATAATTCACCCCTCCACTTT	TRBJ1-6	-	once	TRBV3-1/TRBV3-2
CASSKSGQGYPYSYNEQFF	TGTGCCAGTAGTAAATCGGGACAGGGTTACCCGTACTCCTACAATGAGCAGTTCTTC	TRBJ2-1	TRBD1	few	TRBV19
CASSHEYTEAFF	TGTGCCAGCAGCCATGAGTACACTGAAGCTTTCTTT	TRBJ1-1	-	-	TRBV3-1/TRBV3-2
CASMGVRDSPLHF	TGTGCCAGCATGGGAGTACGGGATTCACCCCTCCACTTT	TRBJ1-6	-	-	TRBV2
CASSEQGGTEAFF	TGTGCCAGCAGCGAACAGGGGGGAACTGAAGCTTTCTTT	TRBJ1-1	TRBD1	once	TRBV7-3
CATQEDPRNYGYTF	TGCGCCACCCAGGAGGACCCGCGGAACTATGGCTACACCTTC	TRBJ1-2	-	-	TRBV5-1
CASSFRRNSYEQYF	TGTGCCAGCAGCTTTCGCAGGAACTCCTACGAGCAGTACTTC	TRBJ2-7	-	-	TRBV7-8
CASSLVAHSGANVLTF	TGTGCCAGCAGCTTAGTGGCCCACTCTGGGGCCAACGTCCTGACTTTC	TRBJ2-6	-	-	TRBV11-2
CASSQGSGGYNEQFF	TGTGCCAGCAGCCAAGGGAGCGGGGGGTACAATGAGCAGTTCTTC	TRBJ2-1	TRBD2	once	TRBV3-1/TRBV3-2
CASSYWAGIDNNEQFF	TGTGCCAGCAGTTATTGGGCGGGAATTGATAACAATGAGCAGTTCTTC	TRBJ2-1	-	once	TRBV6-2/TRBV6-3
CASTLGGAGQPQHF	TGTGCCAGCACCCTGGGGGGGGCTGGGCAGCCCCAGCATTTT	TRBJ1-5	-	-	TRBV28
CASSQDPTYNEQFF	TGTGCCAGCAGCCAAGATCCCACATACAATGAGCAGTTCTTC	TRBJ2-1	-	-	TRBV4-2
CASSRGQSYNEKLFF	TGTGCCAGCAGCCGCGGACAGAGTTATAATGAAAAACTGTTTTTT	TRBJ1-4	-	-	TRBV14
CASSIGGGSWTEEQYF	TGTGCCAGTAGTATAGGAGGCGGGAGCTGGACGGAAGAGCAGTACTTC	TRBJ2-7	TRBD2	-	TRBV19
CATSVGGHEQFF	TGTGCCACCAGTGTAGGGGGCCATGAGCAGTTCTTC	TRBJ2-1	TRBD1	-	TRBV24-1